This T cell receptor beta chain came from a study of CD8+ T cells in alopecia areata. Findings and limits, study-wide: In lesional scalp, particularly from alopecia totalis/universalis, clonality was higher than in normal scalp.

Note on this clone: The antigen remains undetermined.

Extraction of RNA preceded its reverse transcription into cDNA, which served as the sequencing template. The protocol was immunoSEQ multiplex PCR, while the TCRdb copy is restricted to in-frame clones and leaves out a portion. The sample holds some 150,000 clones, roughly 60% seen once. Germline lookup yields CDR1 SGHRS and CDR2 YFSETQ. Germline trimming cut 4 bases from V and 0 bases from J; bases unmatched to any gene: 4. CDR3 size: 14 residues. This clonotype was obtained from a human donor in good health. Sequenced input: CD8+ T cells sorted from blood. The V and J genes are TRBV5-1 and TRBJ2-7; 7 bases fit TRBD1. CDR3 nucleotide sequence: TGCGCCAGCAGCGTTGGGGACAGCTCCTACGAGCAGTACTTC. Translation: CASSVGDSSYEQYF.